This passage covers 23 T cell receptor beta chains from one sample sequenced in a study of CD8+CD57+ T cells in acquired aplastic anemia. Both TCR beta VDJ combination and CDR3 sequence profiling were carried out. Genomic DNA was the template for this profiling. Via MiXCR, TCRdb re-called the reads, giving one row per CDR3 protein. The data contain about 400,000 distinct CDR3 sequences, 65% to 80% of them singletons. The sequenced sample was sorted CD4+, CD8+, or CD8+CD57+ T cells (not recorded which) from PBMCs. The receptors were sampled from a human donor in good health, serving as a control.

The chain uses TRBV5-6 and TRBJ1-1; no clear D. This CDR3 region has 15 residues. Trimming cost V 3 bases and J 5 bases, with 17 bases left between them. The V gene's germline CDR1 is SGHDT and CDR2 YYEEEE. In DNA, the CDR3 is TGTGCCAGCAGCTCCATGGCCGGGGAAACGACTGAAGCTTTCTTT. Protein product: CASSSMAGETTEAFF.

For this clonotype: This CDR3 fails to terminate in the conserved phenylalanine or tryptophan, so it likely reflects a read error. The DNA is omitted, as the CDR3 cannot be located on it reliably, and the CDR3 follows TCRdb's listing. The chain couples TRBV2 to TRBJ1-5. Including both end residues, the CDR3 is 15 amino acids long. From germline, CDR1 is SNHLY and CDR2 FYNNEI. The CDR3 here is CASSLQASEKLFFRC.

The rearrangement links TRBV25-1 to TRBJ2-7; 7 bases line up with TRBD1. The length of the CDR3 is 14 residues. With 6 bases clipped from V and 5 bases from J, the junction kept 10 bases outside the gene matches. In germline, CDR1 is MGHDK, CDR2 SYGVNS. The CDR3 region is CASSGRDRVDEQYF. Here the CDR3 DNA reads TGTGCCAGCAGCGGACGCGACAGGGTCGACGAGCAGTACTTC.

There are many counts of this clonotype. V and J are TRBV11-2 and TRBJ1-2; D might be TRBD1 (6 bases). Germline CDR1 is SGHAT and CDR2 is FQNNGV. The CDR3 covers 13 residues. Trimming cost V 2 bases and J 7 bases, with 11 bases left between them. Here the CDR3 reads CASSLTGPGGYTF. CDR3 DNA: TGTGCCAGCAGCTTAACAGGGCCAGGTGGCTACACCTTC.

With regard to this clonotype: A junction boundary mismatches the germline segment, possibly from a read error. The chain has TRBV9 and TRBJ1-1, with 7 nucleotides matching TRBD1. Germline V gene sequence: CDR1 SGDLS, CDR2 YYNGEE. The length of the CDR3 is 15 residues. CDR3: CAGRVNTGVISESFF. CDR3 DNA: TGTGCCGGCAGAGTAAACACAGGGGTGATCAGTGAATCTTTCTTT.

The rearrangement uses TRBV5-1 and TRBJ2-7; the match to TRBD1 covers 9 bases. The CDR3 is 14 amino acids. Germline V gene sequence: CDR1 SGHRS, CDR2 YFSETQ. The junction had 5 bases not matched to a gene; V was cut back by 1 base and J by 6 bases. The CDR3 sequence: CASSLLMDRGEQYF. CDR3 sequence (DNA): TGCGCCAGCAGCTTGCTAATGGACAGGGGCGAGCAGTACTTC.

Note on this clonotype: Lacking the conserved final phenylalanine or tryptophan, this CDR3 likely reflects a read error. The DNA is left out, because the CDR3 cannot be placed on it with certainty; the CDR3 is given as TCRdb lists it. V usage is TRBV15 and J usage is TRBJ2-6; whether TRBD1, the table's D call, matches the DNA was not checked. From germline, CDR1 is LNHNV and CDR2 YYDKDF (reference sequence). Including both end residues, the CDR3 is 17 amino acids long. The CDR3 sequence is CATSVQGGETAANVLTG.

This clonotype has a handful of counts. The gene calls are TRBV2 and TRBJ2-7; TRBD2 aligns across 10 bases. V lost 6 bases to trimming and J lost 0 bases; unmatched junction nucleotides: 5. The CDR3 covers 15 residues. The germline gives CDR1 SNHLY, CDR2 FYNNEI. CDR3 residues: CASSAGLASSYEQYF. The CDR3 DNA follows: TGTGCCAGCAGCGCGGGACTAGCGAGCTCCTACGAGCAGTACTTC.

This clonotype was observed at least ten times. The chain recombines TRBV20-1 with TRBJ1-4, with unresolved D. The CDR3 spans 16 residues. Trimming shortened V by 1 base and J by 0 bases, and 12 bases separated the two germline ends. Germline V gene lookup returns CDR1 DFQATT and CDR2 SNEGSKA (reference sequence). Here the CDR3 reads CSARAGASATNEKLFF. In nucleotides, the CDR3 is TGCAGTGCTAGAGCTGGTGCGAGCGCAACTAATGAAAAACTGTTTTTT.

This clonotype occurred a few times. A single base separates this from a much larger clone, so it may be a read error. The chain links TRBV10-3 to TRBJ2-3; D not certain. The CDR3 is 13 amino acids. Looked up from germline, CDR1 is ENHRY and CDR2 is SYGVKD. The CDR3 loop is CASRKLITDTRYF. The DNA for the CDR3 is TGTGCCAGCAGGAAGTTGATTACAGATACGCGGTATTTT.

The count of this clonotype is one. At one of its ends the junction is not consistent with the germline gene, which may arise from a read error. The rearrangement links TRBV10-3 to TRBJ2-6, with D perhaps being TRBD1 or TRBD2 (5 bases each). CDR1 and CDR2 (germline): ENHRY, SYGVKD. This CDR3 has 15 amino acids. CDR3 sequence reads: CASRDASSGATVLTF. Written as DNA, the CDR3 is TGTGCCAGCCGGGACGCAAGCTCTGGGGCCACCGTCCTGACTTTC.

This chain connects TRBV5-1 to TRBJ2-3; D might be TRBD1 or TRBD2, each matching 5 bases. Trimming left V 0 bases short and J 5 bases short, with 13 bases between. Germline V gene sequence: CDR1 SGHRS, CDR2 YFSETQ. This CDR3 has 15 residues. The CDR3 region has the DNA TGCGCCAGCAGCTTGGCAGGGAGAGGCTTAGATACGCAGTATTTT. Protein sequence: CASSLAGRGLDTQYF.

This clonotype was observed a single time. The missing conserved phenylalanine or tryptophan at the end of this CDR3 makes a read error likely. Because the CDR3's place on the DNA is in doubt, the DNA is left out and the CDR3 is given as listed by TCRdb. J is TRBJ2-7 and V is TRBV9; the listed D gene, TRBD2, was not tested against the DNA. Germline V lookup: CDR1 SGDLS, CDR2 YYNGEE. With termini counted, the CDR3 has 13 amino acids. The CDR3 loop is CASSSQSPPSPPL.

V gene TRBV20-1 combines with J gene TRBJ1-1; no definite D call. Trimming left V 1 base short and J 1 base short, with 10 bases between. Germline loops: CDR1 DFQATT, CDR2 SNEGSKA (reference sequence). There are 14 residues in the CDR3. The CDR3: CSARGSEPNTEAFF. The CDR3 DNA follows: TGCAGTGCTAGAGGGAGCGAACCGAACACTGAAGCTTTCTTT.

As for this clonotype: Its ends do not fully match the called genes, so a read error is possible. The gene calls are TRBV20-1 and TRBJ1-4; D is undetermined. From germline, CDR1 is DFQATT and CDR2 SNEGSKA (reference sequence). There are 12 residues in the CDR3. The CDR3 sequence: CSVSHKPKNLFF. DNA for the CDR3: TGCAGTGTTAGTCATAAGCCCAAAAACCTGTTTTTT.

The DNA of the CDR3 is TGCAGCGTTGAAGATCTAGTATCGGGACAGGGAGACTATGGCTACACCTTC. Amino acid sequence: CSVEDLVSGQGDYGYTF. This chain connects TRBV29-1 to TRBJ1-2; 9 bases are a match to TRBD1. Germline V gene data show CDR1 as SQVTM and CDR2 as ANQGSEA. There are 17 residues in the CDR3. V gave up 0 bases and J gave up 3 bases; unmatched junction bases: 11.

The count of this clonotype is one. The V and J genes are TRBV7-8 and TRBJ2-1; TRBD2 might be the D (5 bases). CDR3 length: 14 amino acids. CDR1 is SGHVS and CDR2 is FQNEAQ in the germline V gene. V was trimmed by 5 bases and J by 4 bases, leaving 12 bases between them. CDR3 coding DNA: TGTGCCAGCAGCAGTGAGGGCAGGTACAATGAGCAGTTCTTC. This gives the protein CASSSEGRYNEQFF.

Notes on this clonotype: A much bigger clone sits one base away, suggesting this may be a read error. The rearrangement joins TRBV12-3 or TRBV12-4 to TRBJ1-1; weak D call: TRBD1 (5 bases). The CDR3 is 12 residues long. CDR3 residues: CASSFSGTGAFF. The CDR3 nucleotides are TGTGCCAGCAGCTTCAGTGGGACTGGAGCTTTCTTT.

For this clonotype: The conserved phenylalanine or tryptophan is not found at the CDR3 terminus, so this likely reflects a read error. The chain recombines TRBV4-1 with TRBJ1-6; D unresolved. Looked up from germline, CDR1 is MGHRA and CDR2 is YSYEKL. The V gene lost 6 bases and the J gene lost 8 bases, with 11 bases spanning the gap. The CDR3 runs 13 residues. The CDR3: CASRLGWDSPLHL. The CDR3, as DNA: TGCGCCAGCAGATTGGGGTGGGATTCACCCCTCCACCTT.

The rearrangement links TRBV6-4 to TRBJ2-2, with D unresolved. The germline V and J ends were trimmed by 10 bases and 0 bases, with 15 bases remaining between them. The CDR3 sequence is 15 residues long. Germline V gives CDR1 MRHNA, CDR2 SNTAGT. The DNA for the CDR3 is TGTGCCATCAGCTCGACACGCGCGAACACCGGGGAGCTGTTTTTT. Protein: CAISSTRANTGELFF.

With respect to this clonotype: The conserved phenylalanine or tryptophan normally closing the CDR3 is absent here, so this likely arose from a read error. The rearrangement uses TRBV10-1 and TRBJ1-5, with a tentative D call TRBD1 (5 bases). Germline lookup yields CDR1 WNHNN and CDR2 SYGVQD (reference sequence). CDR3 size: 16 residues. Trimming cost V 8 bases and J 2 bases, with 19 bases left between them. This CDR3 is CASVGGARGRNQPQHS. CDR3 sequence (DNA): TGCGCCAGCGTCGGAGGGGCCCGGGGACGCAATCAGCCCCAGCATTCT.

This clonotype was observed many times. The CDR3 region has the DNA TGTGCCAGTTCTCGGCAGGCCAACTATGGCTACACCTTC. Protein product: CASSRQANYGYTF. This chain uses TRBV12-3 or TRBV12-4 with TRBJ1-2; no clear D gene. This CDR3 region has 13 residues. V gave up 9 bases and J gave up 2 bases, with 13 bases separating them.

CDR3 loop: CSATTLRANDGYTF. The CDR3 DNA reads TGCAGTGCCACGACTCTCAGGGCAAATGATGGCTACACCTTC. The chain is built from TRBV20-1 and TRBJ1-2, with a tentative D call TRBD1 (5 bases). Trimming stripped 6 bases from V and 6 bases from J, with 20 bases between. CDR1 is DFQATT and CDR2 is SNEGSKA in the germline V gene (reference sequence). This CDR3 spans 14 amino acids.